These 29 T cell receptor beta chains were sequenced from one sample in a study of OX40 agonist ivuxolimab in advanced cancers. Here immunoSEQ multiplex PCR was the method, and the copy in TCRdb shows in-frame clones only, minus some. The sample records approximately 94,000 clones, about 90% being singletons. The source was CD4+ or CD8+ T cells sorted from blood, collected in a trial of the OX40 agonist ivuxolimab. Receptors originate from an adult with an advanced solid tumor such as melanoma, head and neck, liver or kidney cancer.

The V call is TRBV30, the J call TRBJ1-6, with 7 bases identical to TRBD1. The length of the CDR3 is 14 residues. Germline CDR1 reads GTSNPN; CDR2 reads SVGIG (reference sequence). Trimming cost V 4 bases and J 7 bases; bases outside gene matches: 7. CDR3 DNA sequence: TGTGCCTGGAATATTGTGGGACAGAATTCACCCCTCCACTTT. Encoded protein: CAWNIVGQNSPLHF.

This sequence joins TRBV25-1 and TRBJ2-7; perhaps TRBD1 as D (5 bases). Trimming left V 6 bases short and J 8 bases short, with 11 bases between. The CDR3 spans 11 residues. Germline CDR1 reads MGHDK; CDR2 reads SYGVNS. The CDR3 region has the DNA TGTGCCAGCAGGAGCCAGGGCAAGCAGTACTTC. Translating gives CASRSQGKQYF.

The CDR3 here is CASSRQENQPQHF. CDR3 bases: TGTGCCAGCAGCAGACAGGAAAATCAGCCCCAGCATTTT. The rearrangement joins TRBV5-8 to TRBJ1-5; tentatively, D is TRBD1 (6 bases). The CDR3 is 13 residues long. The germline gives CDR1 SGHTS, CDR2 YDEGEE. Trimming stripped 4 bases from V and 4 bases from J, with 9 bases between.

J is TRBJ2-7 and V is TRBV25-1; a weak D match, TRBD1 (5 bases). The CDR3 has 15 amino acids. The ends were cut back, 4 bases at V and 3 bases at J, with 16 bases in the middle. Germline loops: CDR1 MGHDK, CDR2 SYGVNS. Here the CDR3 reads CASSGPWTLNYEQYF. CDR3 nucleotide sequence: TGTGCCAGCAGTGGGCCATGGACACTAAACTACGAGCAGTACTTC.

This chain links TRBV28 with TRBJ2-7; TRBD2 matches at 7 bases. After removal of 1 base from V and 4 bases from J, the junction contained 7 bases not matched to a gene. Germline-derived CDR1 and CDR2 are MDHEN and SYDVKM. The CDR3 consists of 15 residues. DNA for the CDR3: TGTGCCAGCAGTTTATCGGGCGGGAGTGTATACGAGCAGTACTTC. Protein: CASSLSGGSVYEQYF.

A single count supports this clone. The chain combines TRBV7-2 with TRBJ2-7; TRBD2 aligns across 10 bases. V lost 2 bases and J lost 6; bases outside the gene matches: 4. CDR3 length: 14 amino acids. CDR1 is SGHTA, CDR2 FQGNSA, per germline. The CDR3 DNA reads TGTGCCAGCAGCTTATCTAGCGGGAGATCCGAGCAGTACTTC. Encoded protein: CASSLSSGRSEQYF.

This clone showed up just once. The chain carries TRBV21-1 and TRBJ2-1; TRBD1 is the table's D call, not checked against the DNA. TRBV21-1 is recorded as a pseudogene. The CDR3 contains 16 residues. DNA of the CDR3: TGTGCCAGCAGCAAAGAGGGGCGGTCCACGTACAATGAGCAGTTCTTC. Translating gives CASSKEGRSTYNEQFF.

The chain carries TRBV5-1 and TRBJ2-2; D unresolved. Germline CDR1 reads SGHRS; CDR2 reads YFSETQ. The CDR3 is 16 amino acids. Trimming cost V 1 base and J 2 bases, with 12 bases left between them. The chain's CDR3 is CASSLSGSVNTGELFF. The DNA of the CDR3 is TGCGCCAGCAGCTTGTCTGGCTCGGTCAACACCGGGGAGCTGTTTTTT.

The chain joins TRBV21-1 to TRBJ2-1; the DNA was not used to check the table's D call, TRBD2. TRBV21-1 constitutes a pseudogene. The CDR3 sequence is 15 residues long. CDR3 sequence reads: CASTQGGSSYNEQFF. The CDR3 nucleotides are TGTGCCAGCACCCAGGGCGGGAGTAGTTACAATGAGCAGTTCTTC.

This clone was detected only once. The rearrangement uses TRBV7-6 and TRBJ2-6; a weak D match, TRBD1 (6 bases). This CDR3 contains 16 residues. Germline V gene sequence: CDR1 SGHVS, CDR2 FNYEAQ. V was shortened by 4 bases and J by 4 bases, with 14 bases between the two germline ends. DNA of the CDR3: TGTGCCAGCAGCTCCCAACAGGGAACCGGGGCCAACGTCCTGACTTTC. Translation: CASSSQQGTGANVLTF.

The chain employs TRBV11-3 and TRBJ2-7; D is perhaps TRBD1 or TRBD2 (5 bases each). There are 17 residues in the CDR3. Deletions cut 1 base from V and 2 bases from J, with 18 bases between. Germline V lookup: CDR1 SGHNT, CDR2 YENEEA. CDR3 residues: CASSLGRWGSGAYEQYF. CDR3 DNA sequence: TGTGCCAGCAGCTTAGGTCGCTGGGGGAGCGGAGCCTACGAGCAGTACTTC.

The rearrangement uses TRBV11-3 and TRBJ2-7; D not resolved. The germline gives CDR1 SGHNT, CDR2 YENEEA. Between the trimmed V and J ends, which lost 0 bases and 0 bases, there was a span of 12 bases. There are 16 residues in the CDR3. The CDR3 reads CASSLESQEISYEQYF. CDR3 nucleotides: TGTGCCAGCAGCTTAGAGAGTCAGGAGATCTCCTACGAGCAGTACTTC.

The chain recombines TRBV9 with TRBJ2-3; D unclear. Per germline, CDR1 SGDLS and CDR2 YYNGEE. The CDR3 is made up of 16 amino acids. Trimming left V 0 bases short and J 3 bases short, with 14 bases between. The CDR3 DNA reads as TGTGCCAGCAGCGTAGTGGCAGCCTCCTTTACAGATACGCAGTATTTT. Protein sequence: CASSVVAASFTDTQYF.

The rearrangement links TRBV18 to TRBJ2-5; no definite D call. The J call may be incorrect, as the DNA end agrees better with TRBJ2-7. This CDR3 is built from 12 residues. CDR1 KGHSH and CDR2 LQKENI come from the germline V gene. Here the CDR3 reads CASSPTPYEQYF. The CDR3 DNA is TGTGCCAGCTCCCCGACCCCCTACGAGCAGTACTTC.

The chain is built from TRBV19 and TRBJ2-5; TRBD1 is a possible D gene (5 bases). The CDR3 sequence is 13 residues long. CDR1 and CDR2 (germline): LNHDA, SQIVND (reference sequence). The V end was cut by 7 bases, the J end by 4 bases, with 13 bases between. CDR3 amino acids: CASMGLSRETQYF. The CDR3, as DNA: TGTGCCAGTATGGGGCTTTCACGAGAGACCCAGTACTTC.

The chain combines TRBV4-1 with TRBJ1-5; D may be TRBD1 (6 bases). The V gene lost 5 bases and the J gene lost 3 bases, with 14 bases spanning the gap. The CDR3 has 15 residues. Germline-derived CDR1 and CDR2 are MGHRA and YSYEKL. CDR3 nucleotide sequence: TGCGCCAGCAGCTTAACAGGGTTGGACAATCAGCCCCAGCATTTT. Translating it yields CASSLTGLDNQPQHF.

The gene calls are TRBV19 and TRBJ2-5; 8 bases map to TRBD1. Looked up from germline, CDR1 is LNHDA and CDR2 is SQIVND (reference sequence). V lost 5 bases, J lost 3 bases, and 2 bases stayed unmatched. This CDR3 contains 13 residues. For the CDR3, the DNA is TGTGCCAGTAGTGTGGACAGGGAAGAGACCCAGTACTTC. Its translation is CASSVDREETQYF.

Only a few counts were recorded for this clone. The chain uses TRBV19 and TRBJ1-4, with a weak D call TRBD1 (5 bases). The germline V gene has CDR1 LNHDA and CDR2 SQIVND (reference sequence). With 3 bases removed from V and 7 bases from J, the gap between germline ends came to 15 bases. The length of the CDR3 is 15 residues. The CDR3 loop reads CASSIMGRISEKLFF. DNA for the CDR3: TGTGCCAGTAGTATCATGGGACGGATAAGTGAAAAACTGTTTTTT. Combining the CDR3 with reference TRBV19 and TRBJ1-4 gives the whole variable domain DGGITQSPKYLFRKEGQNVTLSCEQNLNHDAMYWYRQDPGQGLRLIYYSQIVNDFQKGDIAEGYSVSREKKESFPLTVTSAQKNPTAFYLCASSIMGRISEKLFFGSGTQLSVL.

The rearrangement joins TRBV30 to TRBJ2-2; D possibly corresponds to TRBD2 (5 bases). Germline CDR1 GTSNPN, CDR2 SVGIG (reference sequence). This CDR3 has 13 residues. V lost 1 base and J 5 bases, leaving 8 bases between the germline ends. CDR3 loop: CAWSDGETGELFF. The DNA of the CDR3 is TGTGCCTGGAGTGACGGGGAAACCGGGGAGCTGTTTTTT.

A note on this clone: The same CDR3 can be traced to other DNA sequences in this sample. The rearrangement uses TRBV19 and TRBJ1-5, with D possibly being TRBD1 (5 bases). The CDR3 sequence is 17 residues long. CDR1 and CDR2 from the germline V gene are LNHDA and SQIVND (reference sequence). The V and J ends lost 3 bases and 5 bases respectively, with 20 bases between them. The DNA of the CDR3 is TGTGCCAGTAGTATCCCCCGCGGGACGGCGCGGGATCAGCCCCAGCATTTT. Translation: CASSIPRGTARDQPQHF.

This clone was seen only once. The chain uses TRBV28 and TRBJ2-5; TRBD2 agrees at 10 bases. CDR1 and CDR2 from the germline V gene are MDHEN and SYDVKM. The J segment lost 5 bases and the V segment lost 6 bases, leaving 9 bases of the junction unmatched. There are 15 residues in the CDR3. CDR3 protein: CASRPAGGPIETQYF. CDR3 in DNA: TGTGCCAGCAGACCAGCGGGAGGGCCGATTGAGACCCAGTACTTC.

The chain couples TRBV5-8 to TRBJ2-1; possibly TRBD2 for D (5 bases). The germline V gene has CDR1 SGHTS and CDR2 YDEGEE. The CDR3 is 14 residues long. Trimming left V 3 bases short and J 6 bases short, with 13 bases between. The DNA of the CDR3 is TGTGCCAGCAGCTCCGGACTCCTTTTCAATGAGCAGTTCTTC. Its translation: CASSSGLLFNEQFF.

The chain uses TRBV11-3 and TRBJ2-3; D possibly corresponds to TRBD2 (6 bases). Germline assignment: CDR1 SGHNT and CDR2 YENEEA. The ends were cut back, 4 bases at V and 6 bases at J, with 17 bases in the middle. This CDR3 comprises 15 residues. The CDR3 loop is CASSYESRGIDTQYF. CDR3 in DNA: TGTGCCAGCAGCTATGAGTCCCGCGGGATTGATACGCAGTATTTT.

The V gene is TRBV11-2, the J gene TRBJ2-3; D is undetermined. The germline V and J ends were trimmed by 3 bases and 2 bases, with 12 bases remaining between them. Looked up from germline, CDR1 is SGHAT and CDR2 is FQNNGV. This CDR3 region has 15 residues. The CDR3 DNA is TGTGCCAGCAGCTTGGACCCGGCCCCCACAGATACGCAGTATTTT. Its translation: CASSLDPAPTDTQYF.

A few counts support this clone. This rearrangement joins TRBV10-3 to TRBJ2-7, with a tentative D call TRBD1 (6 bases). Germline CDR1 ENHRY, CDR2 SYGVKD. CDR3 length: 14 residues. Between the trimmed V and J ends, which lost 3 bases and 6 bases, there was a span of 15 bases. The CDR3 sequence is CAISDMAGVSEQYF. The CDR3, as DNA: TGTGCCATCAGTGATATGGCAGGGGTATCCGAGCAGTACTTC.

V usage is TRBV5-6 and J usage is TRBJ2-3; 11 bases line up with TRBD2. J gave up 5 bases and V 1 base, and 6 bases lay outside the gene matches. The CDR3 is 16 residues long. The germline CDR1 and CDR2 sequences are SGHDT and YYEEEE. The CDR3 spells CASSLTLAGGIDTQYF. In DNA form, the CDR3 reads TGTGCCAGCAGCTTGACCCTAGCGGGAGGTATAGATACGCAGTATTTT.

This chain connects TRBV7-2 to TRBJ1-5, with unresolved D. Germline CDR1 is SGHTA and CDR2 is FQGNSA. Deletions cut 1 base from V and 9 bases from J, with 16 bases between. This CDR3 region has 15 residues. The chain's CDR3 is CASSLDGPTPRPQHF. In DNA, the CDR3 is TGTGCCAGCAGCTTAGACGGCCCCACCCCGCGGCCCCAGCATTTT.

The chain combines TRBV7-6 with TRBJ2-1; no firm D call. Germline CDR1 and CDR2: SGHVS and FNYEAQ. The CDR3 runs to 11 residues. V was pared by 6 bases and J by 2 bases, with 2 bases between. The CDR3 sequence: CASSTYNEQFF. The CDR3 coding sequence is TGTGCCAGCAGTACCTACAATGAGCAGTTCTTC.

The genes are TRBV4-3 and TRBJ2-6; possible D gene TRBD2, 6 bases. V shed 1 base and J shed 0 bases, with 13 bases lying between them. CDR3 length: 18 residues. Per the germline V gene, CDR1 is LGHNA and CDR2 is YSLEER. The CDR3, as DNA: TGCGCCAGCAGCCAAGTCCCGGGGGTAGCCTCTGGGGCCAACGTCCTGACTTTC. Protein product: CASSQVPGVASGANVLTF.